This T cell receptor beta chain came from a study of T-cell reconstitution after alpha-beta-depleted transplantation in children. Study-wide points: Reportedly, roughly two months post-transplant, alpha-beta T cells arose from several hundred expanded graft clones.

This clonotype was observed a few times. No antigen is known for it. Researchers prepared the TCRbeta library using unique molecular identifiers, the study reports. TCRdb re-derived calls from the PCR reads in MiXCR, one entry per CDR3 protein. Of fewer than 700,000 distinct CDR3 sequences in the sample, under 15% were seen once. Germline loops: CDR1 KGHDR, CDR2 SFDVKD. This CDR3 is 14 amino acids long. V shed 0 bases and J shed 2 bases, with 5 bases lying between them. The V call is TRBV24-1, the J call TRBJ2-3; D tentatively reads TRBD1 or TRBD2 (5 bases each). The sample in question was PBMCs, mostly from graft donor cells, obtained 360 days after TCRalphabeta/CD19-depleted stem cell transplant. This receptor was identified in a male patient younger than 18 who had a stem cell transplant for acute myeloid leukemia, so the T cells may come from the graft donor. For the CDR3, the DNA is TGTGCCACCAGTGATTTGGGGACCACAGATACGCAGTATTTT. Translation: CATSDLGTTDTQYF.